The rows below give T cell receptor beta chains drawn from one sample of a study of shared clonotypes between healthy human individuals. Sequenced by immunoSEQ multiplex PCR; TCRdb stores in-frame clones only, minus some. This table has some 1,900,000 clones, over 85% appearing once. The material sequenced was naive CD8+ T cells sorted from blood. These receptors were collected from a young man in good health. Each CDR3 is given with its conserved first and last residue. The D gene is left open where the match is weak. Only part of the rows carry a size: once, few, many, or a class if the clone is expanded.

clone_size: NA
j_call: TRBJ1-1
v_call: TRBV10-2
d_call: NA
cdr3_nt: TGCGCCAGCAGTGAGGAGGGTTACACTGAAGCTTTCTTT
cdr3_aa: CASSEEGYTEAFF

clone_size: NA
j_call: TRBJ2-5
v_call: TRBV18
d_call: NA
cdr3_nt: TGTGCCAGCTCACCACCAGGACAACAAGAGACCCAGTACTTC
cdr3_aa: CASSPPGQQETQYF

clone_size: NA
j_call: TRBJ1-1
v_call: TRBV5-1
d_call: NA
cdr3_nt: TGCGCCAGCAGCTTGGCCGGGACGGTGAACACTGAAGCTTTCTTT
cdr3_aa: CASSLAGTVNTEAFF

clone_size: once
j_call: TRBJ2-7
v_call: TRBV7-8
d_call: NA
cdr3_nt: TGTGCCAGCAGCGCCCGACAGGAACGCTCCTACGAGCAGTACTTC
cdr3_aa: CASSARQERSYEQYF

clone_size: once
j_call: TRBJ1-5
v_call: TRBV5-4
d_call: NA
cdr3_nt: TGTGCCAGCAGCTTGGGTGGGACCAATCAGCCCCAGCATTTT
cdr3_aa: CASSLGGTNQPQHF

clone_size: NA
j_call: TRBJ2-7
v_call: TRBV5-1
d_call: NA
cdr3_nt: TGCGCCAGCAGCTTGTTGGGGCCTTACGAGCAGTACTTC
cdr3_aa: CASSLLGPYEQYF

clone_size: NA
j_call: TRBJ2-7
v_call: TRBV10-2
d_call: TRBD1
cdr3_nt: TGCGCCAGCAGTGAGGACAGGGGGTACGAGCAGTACTTC
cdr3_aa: CASSEDRGYEQYF

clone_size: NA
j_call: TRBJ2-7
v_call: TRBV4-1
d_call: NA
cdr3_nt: TGCGCCAGCAGCCCCTCGGGCAGCCCTCTCTACGAGCAGTACTTC
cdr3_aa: CASSPSGSPLYEQYF

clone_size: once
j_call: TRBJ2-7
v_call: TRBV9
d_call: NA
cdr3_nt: TGTGCCAGCAGCCCCCAAGAGGGCTACGAGCAGTACTTC
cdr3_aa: CASSPQEGYEQYF

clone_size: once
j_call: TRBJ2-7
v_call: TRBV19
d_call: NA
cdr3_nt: TGTGCCAGTAGGACAACGGCGACTTCCTACGAGCAGTACTTC
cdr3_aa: CASRTTATSYEQYF

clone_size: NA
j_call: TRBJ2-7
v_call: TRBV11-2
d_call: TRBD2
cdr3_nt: TGTGCCAGCAGCTCCCTATCTAGCGGGAGGGTGTACGAGCAGTACTTC
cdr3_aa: CASSSLSSGRVYEQYF

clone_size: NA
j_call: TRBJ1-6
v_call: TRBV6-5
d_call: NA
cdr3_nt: TGTGCCAGCACCCTAACCGGGCCCTATAATTCACCCCTCCACTTT
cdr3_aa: CASTLTGPYNSPLHF

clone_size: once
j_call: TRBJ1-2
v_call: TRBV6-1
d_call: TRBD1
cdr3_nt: TGTGCCAGCAGTGGGGGACAGGGAAACTATGGCTACACCTTC
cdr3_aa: CASSGGQGNYGYTF

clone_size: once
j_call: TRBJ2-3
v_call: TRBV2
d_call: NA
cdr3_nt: TGTGCCAGCAGTGAGGTTAACACAGATACGCAGTATTTT
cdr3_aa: CASSEVNTDTQYF

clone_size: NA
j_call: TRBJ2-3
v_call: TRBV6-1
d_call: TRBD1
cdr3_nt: TGTGCCAGCAGTGCTCCGACTGGGACAGAAACAGATACGCAGTATTTT
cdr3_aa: CASSAPTGTETDTQYF

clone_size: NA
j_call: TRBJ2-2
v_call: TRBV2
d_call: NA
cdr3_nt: TGTGCCAGCAGACTTAGCACCGGGGAGCTGTTTTTT
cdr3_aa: CASRLSTGELFF

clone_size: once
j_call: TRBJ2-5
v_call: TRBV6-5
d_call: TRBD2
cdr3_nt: TGTGCCAGCAGTTACTCGCGGGAGGGCCTGGAAGAGACCCAGTACTTC
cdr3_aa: CASSYSREGLEETQYF

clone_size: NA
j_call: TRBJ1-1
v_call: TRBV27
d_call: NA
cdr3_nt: TGTGCCAGCAAGGGGGTCTTGAACACTGAAGCTTTCTTT
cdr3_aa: CASKGVLNTEAFF